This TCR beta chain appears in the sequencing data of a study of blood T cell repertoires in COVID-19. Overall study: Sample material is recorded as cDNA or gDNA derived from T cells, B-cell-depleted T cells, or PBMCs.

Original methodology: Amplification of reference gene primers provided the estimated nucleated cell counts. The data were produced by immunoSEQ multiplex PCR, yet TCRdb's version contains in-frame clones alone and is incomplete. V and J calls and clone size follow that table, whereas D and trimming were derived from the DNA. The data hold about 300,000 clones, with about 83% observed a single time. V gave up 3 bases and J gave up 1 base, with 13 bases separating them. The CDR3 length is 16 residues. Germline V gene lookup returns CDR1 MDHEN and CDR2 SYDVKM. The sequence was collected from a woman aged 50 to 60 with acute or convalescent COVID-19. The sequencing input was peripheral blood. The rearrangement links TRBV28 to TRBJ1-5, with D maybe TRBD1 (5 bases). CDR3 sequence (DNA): TGTGCCAGCAGTTTTGGGGGAGGGATGAGCAATCAGCCCCAGCATTTT. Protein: CASSFGGGMSNQPQHF.